Following are 17 T cell receptor beta chains from one sample sequenced in a study of Ad26.COV2.S vaccination and SARS-CoV-2 variants. Treatment defined: about 20 received Ad26.COV2.S at low or high dose, single or two shots; several received placebo; per-sample allocation not given. Repertoires come from day 63 after the first vaccine or placebo injection. TCRdb keeps only in-frame clones here, not all; method: immunoSEQ multiplex PCR. The table records some 420,000 clones, over 75% of them present only once. Specimen: peripheral blood, collected in a trial of Ad26.COV2.S vaccine versus placebo. These receptors all come from a person between 18 and 60 years old who received the Ad26.COV2.S COVID-19 vaccine or a placebo.

This clone showed up just once. The chain links TRBV5-1 to TRBJ2-2; maybe TRBD1 (5 bases). The V gene lost 4 bases and the J gene lost 4 bases, with 14 bases spanning the gap. The germline V gene has CDR1 SGHRS and CDR2 YFSETQ. The CDR3 runs to 15 residues. In nucleotides, the CDR3 is TGCGCCAGCAGCCCCGCCGACAGACCCACCGGGGAGCTGTTTTTT. Amino acid sequence: CASSPADRPTGELFF.

This chain links TRBV27 with TRBJ1-1; 8 nucleotides align to TRBD1. The V gene's germline CDR1 is MNHEY and CDR2 SMNVEV (reference sequence). The CDR3 totals 14 residues. With V trimmed by 5 bases and J by 4 bases, 6 bases remained unmatched. The CDR3 protein is CASSPGQGGTEAFF. The CDR3 bases are TGTGCCAGCAGTCCAGGACAGGGTGGCACTGAAGCTTTCTTT.

Remarks on this clone: Different DNA sequences within this sample yield the same CDR3. The chain couples TRBV7-9 to TRBJ1-3; no clear D gene. V lost 1 base to trimming and J lost 2 bases, with 6 bases between them. The CDR3 covers 14 residues. CDR1 is SEHNR and CDR2 is FQNEAQ in the germline V gene (reference sequence). The DNA for the CDR3 is TGTGCCAGCAGCTTAGGGGGAACTGGAAACACCATATATTTT. It is translated as CASSLGGTGNTIYF.

The chain recombines TRBV4-3 with TRBJ2-7; a possible D gene is TRBD2 (6 bases). V was shortened by 3 bases and J by 6 bases, with 12 bases between the two germline ends. The CDR3 is 13 residues long. Germline assignment: CDR1 LGHNA and CDR2 YSLEER. CDR3 amino acids: CASSHTTAGEQYF. The CDR3 nucleotides read TGCGCCAGCAGCCACACGACAGCGGGCGAGCAGTACTTC.

V is TRBV20-1 and J is TRBJ1-4, with D possibly TRBD1 on 5 matching bases. From germline, CDR1 is DFQATT and CDR2 SNEGSKA (reference sequence). The CDR3 consists of 15 residues. V lost 3 bases, J lost 0 bases, and 11 bases lay in between. CDR3 protein: CSASGPGPTNEKLFF. For the CDR3, the DNA is TGCAGTGCTAGTGGGCCGGGACCAACTAATGAAAAACTGTTTTTT.

The chain uses TRBV19 and TRBJ2-2; the D is unclear. Trimming took off 5 bases at V and 0 bases at J, with 13 bases between the two ends. Germline lookup yields CDR1 LNHDA and CDR2 SQIVND (reference sequence). The CDR3 contains 16 residues. CDR3 DNA: TGTGCCAGTAGTCTGCAAACCTTCGCGAACACCGGGGAGCTGTTTTTT. Translation: CASSLQTFANTGELFF.

The chain is built from TRBV4-3 and TRBJ1-6; 9 nucleotides line up with TRBD1. The germline V gene encodes CDR1 LGHNA and CDR2 YSLEER. This CDR3 has 16 residues. The trim removed 0 bases at V and 5 bases at J, leaving 2 bases unmatched. CDR3 sequence: CASSQDGTGNNSPLHF. The CDR3 DNA is TGCGCCAGCAGCCAAGATGGGACAGGGAATAATTCACCCCTCCACTTT.

The genes are TRBV6-6 and TRBJ2-1; D is uncertain. There are 13 residues in the CDR3. Germline V gene lookup returns CDR1 MNHNY and CDR2 SVGAGI (reference sequence). V lost 10 bases and J lost 4, with 14 bases in between. CDR3 protein: CATSDGDYNEQFF. The CDR3 nucleotides read TGTGCCACCTCGGACGGAGATTACAATGAGCAGTTCTTC.

The rearrangement joins TRBV20-1 to TRBJ1-1; D is ambiguous. V was trimmed by 6 bases and J by 1 base, leaving 6 bases between them. CDR3 length: 11 residues. Germline V gene data show CDR1 as DFQATT and CDR2 as SNEGSKA (reference sequence). Here the CDR3 DNA reads TGCAGTGCCGAGGGGAACACTGAAGCTTTCTTT. Its translation: CSAEGNTEAFF.

This clone was recorded only once. J is TRBJ2-5 and V is TRBV5-1; TRBD1 agrees at 10 bases. V gave up 3 bases and J gave up 1 base; unmatched junction bases: 0. Per germline, CDR1 SGHRS and CDR2 YFSETQ. This CDR3 is built from 14 residues. In DNA, the CDR3 is TGCGCCAGCAGCTGGACAGGGGGCCAAGAGACCCAGTACTTC. Protein: CASSWTGGQETQYF. Full variable domain (remainder filled in from reference TRBV5-1 and TRBJ2-5): KAGVTQTPRYLIKTRGQQVTLSCSPISGHRSVSWYQQTPGQGLQFLFEYFSETQRNKGNFPGRFSGRQFSNSRSEMNVSTLELGDSALYLCASSWTGGQETQYFGPGTRLLVL.

This clone was seen a handful of times. This chain joins TRBV13 and TRBJ1-5; the D gene is possibly TRBD1 (5 bases). Per the germline V gene, CDR1 is PRHDT and CDR2 is FYEKMQ (reference sequence). The V end lost 5 bases, the J end lost 3 bases, and 11 bases lay between the germline ends. The CDR3 runs 14 residues. In DNA, the CDR3 is TGTGCCAGCAGCGATGGGGGAACCAATCAGCCCCAGCATTTT. As protein: CASSDGGTNQPQHF.

A single count supports this clone. This rearrangement joins TRBV6-2 or TRBV6-3 to TRBJ1-1; D call uncertain. This CDR3 contains 12 residues. Trimming took off 4 bases at V and 7 bases at J, with 10 bases between the two ends. The germline gives CDR1 MNHEY, CDR2 SVGEGT. CDR3 residues: CASSFAYNEAFF. The CDR3, as DNA: TGTGCCAGCAGTTTCGCCTATAATGAAGCTTTCTTT.

The gene calls are TRBV2 and TRBJ2-5, with D uncertain. This CDR3 has 14 residues. The V end was cut by 1 base, the J end by 4 bases, with 10 bases between. Per germline, CDR1 SNHLY and CDR2 FYNNEI. The CDR3 region is CASSEDGEVETQYF. CDR3 bases: TGTGCCAGCAGTGAAGATGGGGAAGTAGAGACCCAGTACTTC. The full variable domain, its missing parts supplied by reference TRBV2 and TRBJ2-5, is EPEVTQTPSHQVTQMGQEVILRCVPISNHLYFYWYRQILGQKVEFLVSFYNNEISEKSEIFDDQFSVERPDGSNFTLKIRSTKLEDSAMYFCASSEDGEVETQYFGPGTRLLVL.

The rearrangement uses TRBV6-5 and TRBJ1-5, with D possibly being TRBD1 (5 bases). CDR1 and CDR2 from the germline V gene are MNHEY and SVGAGI. The length of the CDR3 is 13 residues. The V gene lost 7 bases and the J gene lost 7 bases, with 14 bases spanning the gap. As DNA, the CDR3 is TGTGCCAGCACCAGCATCCCAGGGCAGCCCCAGCATTTT. This gives the protein CASTSIPGQPQHF.

This chain links TRBV27 with TRBJ2-2, with 7 bases that match TRBD2. Germline lookup yields CDR1 MNHEY and CDR2 SMNVEV (reference sequence). The CDR3 runs to 17 residues. V shed 3 bases and J 2 bases; nucleotides not matched to a gene: 9. The CDR3 DNA sequence: TGTGCCAGCAGTTTGAGGGGCGGGGGAGCCAACACCGGGGAGCTGTTTTTT. Its translation: CASSLRGGGANTGELFF.

In this sample, this clone turned up a few times. J is TRBJ2-1 and V is TRBV7-3; D is possibly TRBD1 or TRBD2 (5 bases each). CDR1 is SGHTA and CDR2 is FQGTGA in the germline V gene. The V and J ends lost 5 bases and 6 bases respectively, with 14 bases between them. The CDR3 is 14 amino acids. Here the CDR3 reads CASSPPGDPNEQFF. The CDR3 DNA reads TGTGCCAGCAGCCCCCCCGGGGACCCCAATGAGCAGTTCTTC.

The chain has TRBV5-1 and TRBJ2-7; 9 nucleotides match TRBD1. The J segment lost 6 bases and the V segment lost 2 bases, leaving 9 bases of the junction unmatched. The CDR3 is 15 residues long. Germline loops: CDR1 SGHRS, CDR2 YFSETQ. CDR3 bases: TGCGCCAGCAGCTTATACGAACAGGGGGCTTTCGAGCAGTACTTC. Its protein product is CASSLYEQGAFEQYF.